Presented here are 2 T cell receptor beta chains from one specimen sequenced in a study of T-cell memory formation after mild COVID-19 (dated by TCRdb to 2020 to 2023). Receptors were amplified or captured by 5' RACE. This sample was sequenced with an Illumina NovaSeq 6000. TCRdb itself trimmed the public reads at Q25 with fastp, ran MiXCR and retained productive beta chains. Every entry covers one CDR3 protein and lists the most common genes and DNA from its rows. The sample table holds roughly 89,000 distinct CDR3 sequences, of which less than 15% were seen once. The biggest ten clones account for 39% of the sample. Sequenced: PBMCs or a T cell subset sorted from them (not recorded which). The receptors originated from a man younger than 30 who had mild COVID-19 (a few samples of this study predate the infection). The sample titles of this study are shuffled in the database, so cell type and time point are left out; the donor was told from shared clones.

The V gene is TRBV7-9, the J gene TRBJ2-7, with D uncertain. V was cut by 8 bases and J by 4 bases, with 12 bases left in between. The CDR3 has 12 amino acids. Germline V CDR1 and CDR2: SEHNR, FQNEAQ (reference sequence). This CDR3 reads CASQSPAYEQYF. In DNA, the CDR3 is TGTGCCAGCCAAAGCCCAGCGTACGAGCAGTACTTC.

The sample holds a few counts of this clonotype. V usage is TRBV4-3 and J usage is TRBJ2-5; 7 nucleotides align to TRBD2. The germline CDR1 and CDR2 sequences are LGHNA and YSLEER. CDR3 length: 11 residues. Trimming removed 3 bases from V and 10 bases from J; junction bases left unmatched: 2. The CDR3 spells CASSHGGIQYF. The CDR3 coding sequence is TGCGCCAGCAGCCACGGGGGGATCCAGTACTTC.